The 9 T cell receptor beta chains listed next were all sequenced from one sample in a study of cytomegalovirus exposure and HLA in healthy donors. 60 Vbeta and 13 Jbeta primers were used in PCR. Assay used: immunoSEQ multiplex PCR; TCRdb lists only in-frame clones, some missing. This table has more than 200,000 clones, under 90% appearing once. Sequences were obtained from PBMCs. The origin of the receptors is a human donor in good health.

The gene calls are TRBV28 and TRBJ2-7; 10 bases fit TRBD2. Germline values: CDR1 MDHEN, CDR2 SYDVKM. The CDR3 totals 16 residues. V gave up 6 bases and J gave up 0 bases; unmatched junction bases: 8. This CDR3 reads CASRQSGRALSYEQYF. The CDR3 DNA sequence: TGTGCCAGCAGACAGAGCGGGAGGGCCCTCTCCTACGAGCAGTACTTC.

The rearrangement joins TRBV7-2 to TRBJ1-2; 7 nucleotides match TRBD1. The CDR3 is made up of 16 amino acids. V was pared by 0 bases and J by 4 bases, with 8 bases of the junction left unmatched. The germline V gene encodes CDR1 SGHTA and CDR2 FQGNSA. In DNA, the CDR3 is TGTGCCAGCAGCTTAGCCCCTCAGGGGGATGGCTATGGCTACACCTTC. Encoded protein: CASSLAPQGDGYGYTF.

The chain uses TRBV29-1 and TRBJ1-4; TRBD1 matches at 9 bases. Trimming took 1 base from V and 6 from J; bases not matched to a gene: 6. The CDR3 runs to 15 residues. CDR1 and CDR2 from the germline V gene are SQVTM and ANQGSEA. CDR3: CSVEGTQGAYEKLFF. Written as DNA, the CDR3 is TGCAGCGTTGAAGGGACACAGGGGGCTTATGAAAAACTGTTTTTT.

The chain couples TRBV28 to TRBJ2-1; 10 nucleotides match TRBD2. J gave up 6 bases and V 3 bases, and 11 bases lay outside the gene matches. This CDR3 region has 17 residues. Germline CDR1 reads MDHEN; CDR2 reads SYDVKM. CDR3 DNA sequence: TGTGCCAGCAGTTTTCTGGCTAGCGGGAGAACCTCCAATGAGCAGTTCTTC. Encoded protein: CASSFLASGRTSNEQFF.

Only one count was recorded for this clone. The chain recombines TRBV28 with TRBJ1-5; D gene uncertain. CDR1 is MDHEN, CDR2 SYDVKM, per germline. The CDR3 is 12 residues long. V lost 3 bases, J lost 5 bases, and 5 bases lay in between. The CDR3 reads CASSFPDQPQHF. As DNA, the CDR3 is TGTGCCAGCAGTTTTCCGGATCAGCCCCAGCATTTT.

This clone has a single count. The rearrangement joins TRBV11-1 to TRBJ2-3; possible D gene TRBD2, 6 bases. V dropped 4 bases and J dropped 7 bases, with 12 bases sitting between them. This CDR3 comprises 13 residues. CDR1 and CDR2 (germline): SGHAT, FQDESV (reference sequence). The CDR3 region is CASSSGRGNTQYF. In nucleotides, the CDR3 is TGTGCCAGCAGCTCCGGGCGGGGTAATACGCAGTATTTT.

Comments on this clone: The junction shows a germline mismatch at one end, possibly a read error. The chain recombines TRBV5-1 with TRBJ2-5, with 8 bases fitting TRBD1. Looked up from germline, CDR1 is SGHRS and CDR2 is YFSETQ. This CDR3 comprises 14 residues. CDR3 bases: TGCGCCAGCAGATTGGGACAGGCCCAAGAGACCCAGTACTTC. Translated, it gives CASRLGQAQETQYF.

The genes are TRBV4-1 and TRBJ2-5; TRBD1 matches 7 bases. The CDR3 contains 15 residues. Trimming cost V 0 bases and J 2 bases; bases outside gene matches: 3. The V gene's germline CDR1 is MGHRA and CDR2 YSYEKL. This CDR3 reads CASSQDWDRQETQYF. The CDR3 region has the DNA TGCGCCAGCAGCCAAGATTGGGACAGACAAGAGACCCAGTACTTC.

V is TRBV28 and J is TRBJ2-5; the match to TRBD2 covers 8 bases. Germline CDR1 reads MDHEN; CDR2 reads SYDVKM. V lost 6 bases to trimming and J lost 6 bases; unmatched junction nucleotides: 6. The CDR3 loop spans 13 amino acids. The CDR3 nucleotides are TGTGCCAGCAGCCCCGGGACTAGGAAGACCCAGTACTTC. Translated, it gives CASSPGTRKTQYF.